The rows below give T cell receptor beta chains drawn from one sample of a study of cytomegalovirus exposure and HLA in healthy donors. Generated by immunoSEQ multiplex PCR, the TCRdb table keeps only in-frame clones and is missing some. The ten most abundant clones cover 0.7% to 0.8% of a sample with roughly 190,000 clones. The sample taken for sequencing was PBMCs. Source of these receptors: a woman between 18 and 29 years old in good health and CMV-seropositive. Both conserved end residues are part of each CDR3. D genes are given only for firm matches.

d_call	v_call	j_call	cdr3_nt	cdr3_aa
-	TRBV19	TRBJ2-2	TGTGCCAGTAGTATAGATCTTGCCAGGGAGGACCTCACCGGGGAGCTGTTTTTT	CASSIDLAREDLTGELFF
-	TRBV4-3	TRBJ1-1	TGCGCCAGCAGCCAAGATCGGGGGACTGAAGCTTTCTTT	CASSQDRGTEAFF
-	TRBV5-8	TRBJ1-5	TGTGCCAGCAGCTTGACGCTGGGAAGGGGCTATAGCAATCAGCCCCAGCATTTT	CASSLTLGRGYSNQPQHF
TRBD2	TRBV28	TRBJ2-4	TGTGCCAGCAGTACTACTGGAGCGGGGGCCCCCTCGGATGCGTTC	CASSTTGAGAPSDAF
-	TRBV4-1	TRBJ1-2	TGCGCCAGCAGCCAAGACCCCGGGTTCTATGGCTACACCTTC	CASSQDPGFYGYTF
-	TRBV4-1	TRBJ2-1	TGCGCCAGCAGCCCCGGGACTGGGGTCTTTCATGAGCAGTTCTTC	CASSPGTGVFHEQFF
-	TRBV4-1	TRBJ1-1	TGCGCCAGCAGCCAAGACACAGCCAACACTGAAGCTTTCTTT	CASSQDTANTEAFF
-	TRBV29-1	TRBJ2-2	TGCAGCGTTGATTCGCAAGAGACAGGAGCCGGGGAGCTGTTTTTT	CSVDSQETGAGELFF
-	TRBV6-1	TRBJ2-1	TGTGCCAGCACCAAAGCCTCTGGCTCCTACAATGAGCAGTTCTTC	CASTKASGSYNEQFF
-	TRBV21-1	TRBJ1-1	TGTGCCAGCAGCGTCGGGGACAGGGCCAACACTGAAGCTTTCTTT	CASSVGDRANTEAFF
-	TRBV27	TRBJ2-7	TGTGCCAGCAGTCAAGAGGGTACGCGCGAGCAGTACTTC	CASSQEGTREQYF
-	TRBV10-3	TRBJ2-1	TGTGCCATCAGGGACAGCTACCTCTACAATGAGCAGTTCTTC	CAIRDSYLYNEQFF
-	TRBV15	TRBJ2-7	TGTGCCACCAGCAGAGAGCGAACTCCGGGATACGAGCAGTACTTC	CATSRERTPGYEQYF
-	TRBV9	TRBJ2-5	TGTGCCAGCTCTACAGGGAATGATCAAGAGACCCAGTACTTC	CASSTGNDQETQYF
TRBD2	TRBV10-3	TRBJ2-1	TGTGCCACCGGGACTAGCTCTGTGAGCTCCTACAATGAGCAGTTCTTC	CATGTSSVSSYNEQFF
TRBD1	TRBV5-1	TRBJ1-1	TGCGCCAGCAGCTTCGGTACAGGGGAGAACACTGAAGCTTTCTTT	CASSFGTGENTEAFF
TRBD1	TRBV2	TRBJ1-5	TGTGCCAGCAGGGACAGGGCCATCCAGCCCCAGCATTTT	CASRDRAIQPQHF
TRBD2	TRBV19	TRBJ2-2	TGTGCCAGTAGAAGACTAGCGCGCGAAAACACCGGGGAGCTGTTTTTT	CASRRLARENTGELFF
-	TRBV6-1	TRBJ1-5	TGTGCCAGCAGTGACAACAATCAGCCCCAGCATTTT	CASSDNNQPQHF
-	TRBV11-2	TRBJ2-3	TGTGCCAGCAGCCCTAGCACAGATACGCAGTATTTT	CASSPSTDTQYF
-	TRBV6-1	TRBJ2-7	TGTGCCAGCAGTGAAAGCCATTACGAGCAGTACTTC	CASSESHYEQYF
TRBD1	TRBV5-4	TRBJ1-2	TGTGCCAGCAGCTTGGAGGGGACAGGGGTCGGGCCGGCTGGCTACACCTTC	CASSLEGTGVGPAGYTF
-	TRBV4-1	TRBJ2-1	TGCGCCAGCAGCCAAGATGAAGGGAGGCGCTCCTACAATGAGCAGTTCTTC	CASSQDEGRRSYNEQFF
TRBD2	TRBV2	TRBJ2-7	TGTGCCAGCAGGGGAGGGTCAGCCTACGAGCAGTACTTC	CASRGGSAYEQYF
-	TRBV6-1	TRBJ2-7	TGTGCCAGCAGTGATAAGGGGATCTCCTACGAGCAGTACTTC	CASSDKGISYEQYF
TRBD1	TRBV6-5	TRBJ1-2	TGTGCCAGCTACAGGGGTTCTAACTATGGCTACACCTTC	CASYRGSNYGYTF
-	TRBV9	TRBJ1-5	TGTGCCAGCAGCAAGGGAGGGAATAGCAATCAGCCCCAGCATTTT	CASSKGGNSNQPQHF
-	TRBV11-2	TRBJ2-1	TGTGCCAGCAGCCGGGTAGGGGATGAGCAGTTCTTC	CASSRVGDEQFF
-	TRBV27	TRBJ1-2	TGTGCCAGCAGTTCCCGGGAGGGGACCCGCGTCCCTTATGGCTACACCTTC	CASSSREGTRVPYGYTF
-	TRBV7-9	TRBJ1-4	TGTGCCAGCAGCTTAGATTTAAGCAGGAATAATGAAAAACTGTTTTTT	CASSLDLSRNNEKLFF
-	TRBV5-4	TRBJ1-2	TGTGCCAGCAGCTTGACGGGGGTAGGCTACACCTTC	CASSLTGVGYTF
-	TRBV9	TRBJ1-1	TGTGCCAGCAGCGTCGGACAAGGTAGTACTGAAGCTTTCTTT	CASSVGQGSTEAFF
-	TRBV6-1	TRBJ1-2	TGTGCCAGCAGTACGGGACAAAGAGCCTACACCTTC	CASSTGQRAYTF
-	TRBV9	TRBJ1-2	TGTGCCAGCAGCGTAGAAGGGGGACTACTTGGGGATGGCTACACCTTC	CASSVEGGLLGDGYTF
-	TRBV7-2	TRBJ1-4	TGTCCCAGCAGCCGGGGTGGTAATGAAAAACTGTTTTTT	CPSSRGGNEKLFF
TRBD1	TRBV7-6	TRBJ1-1	TGTGCCAGCAGCTCACAGGGGGTTGGCTCTGAAGCTTTCTTT	CASSSQGVGSEAFF
-	TRBV7-9	TRBJ1-4	TGTGCCAGCAGCCCAGGGGAGGGGGCTAATGAAAAACTGTTTTTT	CASSPGEGANEKLFF
-	TRBV7-2	TRBJ1-2	TGTGCCAGCAGTTCGGACAGTTTTTCATATGGCTACACCTTC	CASSSDSFSYGYTF
TRBD2	TRBV28	TRBJ2-1	TGTGCCAGCAGCGTTGCGGCGGGGGAGTACAATGAGCAGTTCTTC	CASSVAAGEYNEQFF
-	TRBV4-2	TRBJ2-3	TGTGCCAGCAGCCAAGATCGAGGAGAGGGGGCAGATACGCAGTATTTT	CASSQDRGEGADTQYF
TRBD2	TRBV11-3	TRBJ2-3	TGTGCCAGCAGCCCGGGCCTAGCGGGCTGGGATACGCAGTATTTT	CASSPGLAGWDTQYF
-	TRBV9	TRBJ1-3	TGTGCCAGCAGCCAGAACTCTGGAAACACCATATATTTT	CASSQNSGNTIYF
TRBD1	TRBV5-4	TRBJ2-2	TGTGCCAGCATCGGGACAGGGGTGGGACCCCAAGGCACCGGGGAGCTGTTTTTT	CASIGTGVGPQGTGELFF
-	TRBV5-6	TRBJ1-5	TGTGCCAGCAGCTTGGAGGCCTATCGGAGAGGCAATCAGCCCCAGCATTTT	CASSLEAYRRGNQPQHF
TRBD2	TRBV7-2	TRBJ2-1	TGTGCCAGCAATCTCGGGGGGGCTAGCTCCTACAATGAGCAGTTCTTC	CASNLGGASSYNEQFF
-	TRBV7-8	TRBJ2-7	TGTGCCAGCAGCTTCCTGTCTTTTCCCTCCTACGAGCAGTACTTC	CASSFLSFPSYEQYF
TRBD1	TRBV10-1	TRBJ1-1	TGCGCCAGCAGTGAGCGGGACAGGGGGAACACTGAAGCTTTCTTT	CASSERDRGNTEAFF
TRBD1	TRBV18	TRBJ1-5	TGTGCCAGCACTAAGGACAGGGTCGATCAGCCCCAGCATTTT	CASTKDRVDQPQHF
TRBD2	TRBV7-2	TRBJ2-5	TGTGCCAGCAGCTTAGCGACTAGCGGGAGGGCCGAGGAGACCCAGTACTTC	CASSLATSGRAEETQYF
-	TRBV2	TRBJ1-2	TGTGCCAGCAGCCCACGGACTTTAGCTAACTATGGCTACACCTTC	CASSPRTLANYGYTF